A selection of T cell receptor beta chains follows, all from one sample in a study of cytomegalovirus exposure and HLA in healthy donors. Only in-frame clones appear in the TCRdb table, and some are missing; sequencing was by immunoSEQ multiplex PCR. The sample records 65,000 to 75,000 clones, 90% to 95% being singletons. Sequenced sample: PBMCs. The receptors were gathered from a woman under 30 in good health and CMV-seropositive. Both conserved end residues are part of each CDR3. Each record gives: CDR3 length, clone size, D gene, J gene, V gene, CDR3 DNA, CDR3 protein. D genes are given only for firm matches. The size of a clone is reported for some rows only, either as once, few or many, or as a class for expanded clones.

17 | - | - | TRBJ2-2 | TRBV28 | TGTGCCAGCAGTGTGGGTAGCGGTTACGCGAACACCGGGGAGCTGTTTTTT | CASSVGSGYANTGELFF
16 | - | TRBD1 | TRBJ1-6 | TRBV28 | TGTGCCAGCACCGAGACAGGGGGCGCCTATAATTCACCCCTCCACTTT | CASTETGGAYNSPLHF
17 | few | TRBD2 | TRBJ2-7 | TRBV4-1 | TGCGCCAGCAGCCTAAGAGAGTATAGGACTAGGGTCTACGAGCAGTACTTC | CASSLREYRTRVYEQYF
14 | once | - | TRBJ1-5 | TRBV2 | TGTGCCAGCAGAGGGGCAGAAGTGGTTCAGCCCCAGCATTTT | CASRGAEVVQPQHF
13 | - | - | TRBJ2-3 | TRBV5-1 | TGCGCCAGCAGCCCTGGACAGACAGATACGCAGTATTTT | CASSPGQTDTQYF
16 | - | - | TRBJ1-1 | TRBV5-1 | TGCGCCAGCAGCTTGGAATACGGCAGGGTGAACACTGAAGCTTTCTTT | CASSLEYGRVNTEAFF
14 | - | TRBD1 | TRBJ2-5 | TRBV30 | TGTGCCTGGAGTGTTGGGAAAGGGGGCGAGACCCAGTACTTC | CAWSVGKGGETQYF
14 | - | - | TRBJ2-7 | TRBV27 | TGTGCCAGCAGTTTCCCCCGACTATGCCACGAGCAGTACTTC | CASSFPRLCHEQYF
15 | - | - | TRBJ1-4 | TRBV4-1 | TGCGCCAGCAGCCAAGGCGGTAGACTCGATGAAAAACTGTTTTTT | CASSQGGRLDEKLFF
13 | - | TRBD1 | TRBJ2-5 | TRBV28 | TGTGCCAGCAGCGGACAGGGGGCGGAGACCCAGTACTTC | CASSGQGAETQYF
18 | - | - | TRBJ1-2 | TRBV5-1 | TGCGCCAGCAGCAATTCCTCGGGACTGAAGAACTTTAGGTATGGCTACACCTTC | CASSNSSGLKNFRYGYTF
15 | - | TRBD1 | TRBJ1-2 | TRBV25-1 | TGTGCCAGCAGTGAATGGGGGGACAGGGGCTATGGCTACACCTTC | CASSEWGDRGYGYTF
16 | once | - | TRBJ2-2 | TRBV5-1 | TGCGCCAGCAGCTGGGAACCGGGGATTCCGACCGGGGAGCTGTTTTTT | CASSWEPGIPTGELFF
14 | - | - | TRBJ2-7 | TRBV7-9 | TGTGCCAGCAGCTTAGCGATCGCGTCCGCCGAGCAGTACTTC | CASSLAIASAEQYF
13 | - | TRBD1 | TRBJ1-4 | TRBV28 | TGTGCCAGCACCCGACAGGGCGGGGAAAAACTGTTTTTT | CASTRQGGEKLFF
15 | - | TRBD1 | TRBJ1-5 | TRBV4-1 | TGCGCCAGCAGCCATGGGGACAGGGGAGGTCAGCCCCAGCATTTT | CASSHGDRGGQPQHF
15 | - | - | TRBJ1-1 | TRBV29-1 | TGCAGCGTTGATAATAGTGTGGGGAGTGGGACTGAAGCTTTCTTT | CSVDNSVGSGTEAFF
17 | - | - | TRBJ2-7 | TRBV7-2 | TGTGCCAGCAGCCTACCCGACGGCCTAGCGTACTCCTACGAGCAGTACTTC | CASSLPDGLAYSYEQYF
15 | - | - | TRBJ1-2 | TRBV5-4 | TGTGCCAGCAGGCGTCGGGGGGAAAGGAACTATGGCTACACCTTC | CASRRRGERNYGYTF
15 | - | TRBD1 | TRBJ1-6 | TRBV5-6 | TGTGCCAGCAGCTTTCAGGGGGCGCTTTTATCACCCCTCCACTTT | CASSFQGALLSPLHF
13 | - | - | TRBJ2-1 | TRBV5-6 | TGTGCCAGCAACTGGGACTTCGACAATGAGCAGTTCTTC | CASNWDFDNEQFF
17 | - | TRBD1 | TRBJ1-1 | TRBV4-1 | TGCGCCAGCAGCCAAGGGCGCAACAGGGGAGGGAACACTGAAGCTTTCTTT | CASSQGRNRGGNTEAFF
15 | - | TRBD2 | TRBJ2-3 | TRBV10-3 | TGTGCCATCGGAGACTTAGCGGGGGGGAAGGATACGCAGTATTTT | CAIGDLAGGKDTQYF
16 | - | TRBD1 | TRBJ2-7 | TRBV28 | TGTGCCAGCAGTTCACCAAACGACAGGGCAAGCTACGAGCAGTACTTC | CASSSPNDRASYEQYF
15 | - | - | TRBJ2-5 | TRBV27 | TGTGCCAGCAGTTTGAGGAGGGTCAGCCAAGAGACCCAGTACTTC | CASSLRRVSQETQYF
16 | - | TRBD1 | TRBJ1-3 | TRBV2 | TGTGCCAGCAGTGGGGACAGTGTAATCTCTGGAAACACCATATATTTT | CASSGDSVISGNTIYF
16 | - | - | TRBJ1-2 | TRBV5-6 | TGTGCCAGCAGCTATGGACCTCCCGGGGACACTATTGGCTACACCTTC | CASSYGPPGDTIGYTF
15 | - | - | TRBJ1-4 | TRBV7-9 | TGTGCCAGCAGCTTAGACGGTGCAACTAATGAAAAACTGTTTTTT | CASSLDGATNEKLFF
14 | many | - | TRBJ2-7 | TRBV5-1 | TGCGCCAGCAGAGGAGAGAGGAGCTCCTACGAGCAGTACTTC | CASRGERSSYEQYF
14 | - | TRBD1 | TRBJ2-7 | TRBV28 | TGTGCCAGCAGTGCCCCGACAGGGTCCTACGAGCAGTACTTC | CASSAPTGSYEQYF
15 | - | TRBD1 | TRBJ2-1 | TRBV5-5 | TGTGCCAGCAGCTTGGGACAGGGCGCCTACAATGAGCAGTTCTTC | CASSLGQGAYNEQFF
15 | - | TRBD1 | TRBJ1-2 | TRBV2 | TGTGCCAGCAGTGAATTGGGCAGGGGGCTCTATGGCTACACCTTC | CASSELGRGLYGYTF
15 | once | TRBD2 | TRBJ2-1 | TRBV6-5 | TGTGCCAGCAGTACTAGCGGGGTTTCCTACAATGAGCAGTTCTTC | CASSTSGVSYNEQFF
12 | - | - | TRBJ1-1 | TRBV7-9 | TGTGCCAGCAGTTTCAGTGGCACTGAAGCTTTCTTT | CASSFSGTEAFF
14 | - | - | TRBJ2-1 | TRBV4-2 | TGTGCCAGCAGCCAAGACAGGGGGGTAAATGAGCAGTTCTTC | CASSQDRGVNEQFF
18 | - | TRBD2 | TRBJ2-3 | TRBV7-2 | TGTGCCAGCAGCTTTTCCCGACTAGCGGGGGTTCCGGATGGTACGCAGTATTTT | CASSFSRLAGVPDGTQYF
12 | - | TRBD1 | TRBJ1-1 | TRBV2 | TGTGCCAGCAGGACAGGGGGGGCTGAAGCTTTCTTT | CASRTGGAEAFF
15 | - | TRBD1 | TRBJ1-2 | TRBV5-4 | TGTGCCAGCAGCCCCGCCCGGGACAGGGGGCTTGGCTACACCTTC | CASSPARDRGLGYTF
16 | - | TRBD2 | TRBJ2-1 | TRBV23-1 | TGCGCCAGCGCCACGGAGGGACTAGCGGGAGAAAATGAGCAGTTCTTC | CASATEGLAGENEQFF
14 | - | - | TRBJ2-1 | TRBV7-9 | TGTGCCAGCAGCTTAGCGGCCTTGGTAAATGAGCAGTTCTTC | CASSLAALVNEQFF
13 | - | TRBD1 | TRBJ2-7 | TRBV28 | TGTGCCAGTGGTACAGGGGGAGTCTACGAGCAGTACTTC | CASGTGGVYEQYF
15 | - | - | TRBJ2-1 | TRBV30 | TGTGCCTGGAGTGCAGGGTCGTCAGCATACAATGAGCAGTTCTTC | CAWSAGSSAYNEQFF